This TCR beta chain was obtained from a study of CXCR3-negative and CXCR3-positive naive CD8 T cells (dated by TCRdb to about 2019). Looking at the study overall: Approximately 130 million TRB reads were obtained in total, roughly 1.5 +/- 0.3 million reads per library. Diversity and physicochemical repertoire analyses covered approximately 10 donors pooled from two independent experiments. The TRBV-TRBJ cluster analysis covered naive subsets from about 5 donors and memory cells from 3 donors. Broad study findings and their caveats: Similar TRBV-TRBJ usage was shown by naive CXCR3-negative and CXCR3-positive cells from the same donor, whereas distinct patterns were shown by memory cells. TRB CDR3s from CXCR3-positive naive cells showed higher hydrophobicity (lower Kidera factor 4), lower energy, and higher strength and volume indices than CXCR3-negative naive cells. Freshly isolated PBMCs were used for most assays because CXCR3 expression partially decreased after cryopreservation. Because surface CD5, which is linked to self-reactivity in mice, was comparable between the naive subsets, TCR interaction strength was also inferred from TRB CDR3 physicochemical properties. Repertoire diversity was comparably high in both naive subsets but much lower in memory CD8+ T cells.

Sequencing was carried out with a NextSeq 550. The Human TCR Profiling Kit (MiLaboratory) was used to make UMI-labeled 5' RACE TRB cDNA libraries. The full amount of extracted RNA was used for cDNA synthesis, and the full amount of resulting cDNA was used for PCR amplification. The libraries were made side by side, with each library going through the same number of PCR cycles. As for how the authors treated the data: With a requirement of at least two reads per UMI, MIGEC and MiXCR extracted about 49,000 +/- 11,000 unique UMI-labeled TRB cDNA molecules per library. On average, around 40,000 +/- 10,000 functional in-frame TRB CDR3 nucleotide clonotypes lacking stop codons were found per library. After downsampling to 5000 UMI-labeled TRB molecules per sample, diversity metrics such as normalized Shannon-Wiener and Chao1 were calculated in VDJtools. VDJtools was used to calculate clonotype-size-weighted physicochemical properties of the central five CDR3 residues, namely interaction energy, strength, volume and Kidera factor 4. TCRdb reprocessed the sequencing reads and holds a single record per CDR3 protein sequence, with no DNA. TCRdb, rather than the study authors, made the V and J calls. The sample's table lists a count of approximately 100,000 distinct CDR3 sequences. The top ten clonotypes cover roughly 0.35% of the sample.

Each CD8+ T cell subset was flow-sorted in triplicate, and 300,000 or so cells per subset were placed directly into RLT lysis buffer. To keep memory contaminants out, a stringent definition of naive CD8+ T cells was applied: CD45RO-CCR7+CD27+CD95-. Using standard density gradient centrifugation, peripheral blood mononuclear cells were isolated from buffy coats. A FACSAria III was used to flow-sort naive CD8+ T cells into CXCR3-negative and CXCR3-positive populations. Total RNA was extracted from sorted cells using an RNeasy Mini Kit. The CDR3 spans 18 residues, from the cysteine through the phenylalanine. The nucleotide record is missing. In the case of this clonotype: Its antigen target is currently unknown.

This clonotype was sampled from a human donor in good health. Some clones in this sample may be carry-over from other donors' samples. The rearrangement joined TRBV21-1 to TRBJ1-2; TCRdb reports TRBD1, a call that lacks DNA to check it against. TRBV21-1 is a pseudogene. Material for sequencing was naive CXCR3+ CD8+ T cells from blood. In light of the paper, this sample's cell subset or site label describes: CD45RO-CCR7+CD27+CD95- naive CD8+ T cells expressing CXCR3 (TNR3+). The CDR3 sequence is CASSKEHPQGVTNYGYTF.